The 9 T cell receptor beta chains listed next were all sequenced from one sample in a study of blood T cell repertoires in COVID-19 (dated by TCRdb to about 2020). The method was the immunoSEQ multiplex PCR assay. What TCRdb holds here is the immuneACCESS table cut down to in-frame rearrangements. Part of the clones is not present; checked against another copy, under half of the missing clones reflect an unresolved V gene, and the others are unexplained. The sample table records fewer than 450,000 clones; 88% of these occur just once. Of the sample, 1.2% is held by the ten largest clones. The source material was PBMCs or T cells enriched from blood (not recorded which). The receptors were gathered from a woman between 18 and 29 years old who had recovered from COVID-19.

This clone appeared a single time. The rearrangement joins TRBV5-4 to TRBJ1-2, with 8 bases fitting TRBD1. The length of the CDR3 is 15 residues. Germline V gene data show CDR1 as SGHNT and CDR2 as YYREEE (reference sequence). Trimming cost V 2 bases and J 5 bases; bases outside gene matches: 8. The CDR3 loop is CASSFSRRQGYGYTF. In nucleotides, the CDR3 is TGTGCCAGCAGCTTCTCCCGGAGACAGGGGTATGGCTACACCTTC. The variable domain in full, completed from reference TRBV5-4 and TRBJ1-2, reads ETGVTQSPTHLIKTRGQQVTLRCSSQSGHNTVSWYQQALGQGPQFIFQYYREEENGRGNFPPRFSGLQFPNYSSELNVNALELDDSALYLCASSFSRRQGYGYTFGSGTRLTVV.

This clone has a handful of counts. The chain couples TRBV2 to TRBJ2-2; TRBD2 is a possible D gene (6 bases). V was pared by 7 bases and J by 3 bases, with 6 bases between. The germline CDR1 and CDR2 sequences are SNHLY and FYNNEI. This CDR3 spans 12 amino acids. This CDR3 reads CASTGDTGELFF. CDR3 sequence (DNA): TGTGCCAGCACGGGGGACACCGGGGAGCTGTTTTTT.

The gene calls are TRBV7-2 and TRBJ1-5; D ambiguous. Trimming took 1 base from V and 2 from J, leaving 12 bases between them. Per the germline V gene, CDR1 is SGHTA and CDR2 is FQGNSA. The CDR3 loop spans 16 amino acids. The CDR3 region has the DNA TGTGCCAGCAGCTTAGAAGTCGGTCGGGGCAATCAGCCCCAGCATTTT. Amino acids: CASSLEVGRGNQPQHF.

The CDR3 protein is CASSPGGAYNYGYTF. The DNA for the CDR3 is TGTGCCAGTAGTCCGGGGGGGGCCTATAACTATGGCTACACCTTC. V is TRBV19 and J is TRBJ1-2, with D tentatively TRBD1 (6 bases). The V gene's germline CDR1 is LNHDA and CDR2 SQIVND (reference sequence). CDR3 length equals 15 residues. Trimming cost V 5 bases and J 1 base, with 14 bases left between them.

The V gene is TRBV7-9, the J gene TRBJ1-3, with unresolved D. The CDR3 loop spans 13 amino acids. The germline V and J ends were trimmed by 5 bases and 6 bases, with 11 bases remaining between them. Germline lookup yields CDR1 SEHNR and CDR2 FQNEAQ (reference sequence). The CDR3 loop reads CASSPDKTNTIYF. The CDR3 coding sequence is TGTGCCAGCAGCCCCGACAAGACAAACACCATATATTTT.

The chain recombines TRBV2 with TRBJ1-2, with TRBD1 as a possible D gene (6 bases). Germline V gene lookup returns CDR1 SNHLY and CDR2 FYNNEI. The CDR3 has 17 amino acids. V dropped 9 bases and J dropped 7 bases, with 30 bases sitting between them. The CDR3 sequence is CARVFTSWAPGQGGYTF. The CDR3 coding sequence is TGTGCCAGAGTATTCACCTCCTGGGCACCGGGACAAGGTGGCTACACCTTC.

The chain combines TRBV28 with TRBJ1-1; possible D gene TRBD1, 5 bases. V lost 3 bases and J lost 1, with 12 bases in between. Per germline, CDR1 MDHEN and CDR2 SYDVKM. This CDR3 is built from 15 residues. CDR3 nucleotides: TGTGCCAGCAGTTTTTGGGGGGAAGGGAACACTGAAGCTTTCTTT. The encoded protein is CASSFWGEGNTEAFF.

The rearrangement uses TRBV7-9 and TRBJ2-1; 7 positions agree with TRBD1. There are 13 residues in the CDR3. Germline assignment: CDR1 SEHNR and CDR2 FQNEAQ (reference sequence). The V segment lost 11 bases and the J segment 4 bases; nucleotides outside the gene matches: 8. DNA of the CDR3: TGTGCCGGACTGACAGGGCCGTACAATGAGCAGTTCTTC. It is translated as CAGLTGPYNEQFF.

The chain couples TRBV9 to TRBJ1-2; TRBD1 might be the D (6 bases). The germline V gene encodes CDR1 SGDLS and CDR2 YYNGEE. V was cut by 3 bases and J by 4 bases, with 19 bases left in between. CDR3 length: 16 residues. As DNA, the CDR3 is TGTGCCAGCAGCGCCAAGACAGGACCCAGCAGCTATGGCTACACCTTC. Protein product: CASSAKTGPSSYGYTF.